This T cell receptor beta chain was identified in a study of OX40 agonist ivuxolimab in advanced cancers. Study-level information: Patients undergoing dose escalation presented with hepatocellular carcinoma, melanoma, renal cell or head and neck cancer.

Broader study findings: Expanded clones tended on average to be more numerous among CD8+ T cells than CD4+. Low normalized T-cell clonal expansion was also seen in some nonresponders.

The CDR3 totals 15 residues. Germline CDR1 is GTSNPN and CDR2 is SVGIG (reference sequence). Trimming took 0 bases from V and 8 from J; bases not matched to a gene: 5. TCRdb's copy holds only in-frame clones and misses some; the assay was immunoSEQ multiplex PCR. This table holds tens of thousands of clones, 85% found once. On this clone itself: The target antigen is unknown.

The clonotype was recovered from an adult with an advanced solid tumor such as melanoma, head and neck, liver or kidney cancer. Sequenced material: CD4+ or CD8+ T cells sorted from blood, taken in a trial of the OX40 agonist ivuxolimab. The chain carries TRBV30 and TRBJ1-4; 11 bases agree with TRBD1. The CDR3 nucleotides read TGTGCCTGGAGTGTAGGGACAGGGGGGATGGAAAAACTGTTTTTT. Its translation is CAWSVGTGGMEKLFF.